This T cell receptor (beta chain) was found in a study of OX40 agonist ivuxolimab in advanced cancers. Background on the study: Patients receiving dose escalation had hepatocellular carcinoma, melanoma, renal cell or head and neck cancer. Prior anti-PD-1, anti-PD-L1 or anti-CTLA-4 therapy did not bar entry, and 30% to 40% had some. Broader study findings: Among T cells, CD8+ cells averaged more expanded clones than CD4+ cells.

The CDR3 consists of 14 residues. Per germline, CDR1 ENHRY and CDR2 SYGVKD. V was clipped by 3 bases and J by 1 base, with 9 bases between them. Only in-frame clones appear in the TCRdb table, and some are missing; sequencing was by immunoSEQ multiplex PCR. In the table there are about 68,000 clones, about 90% of which are singletons. This clone was seen a single time. Its specificity is not known. A history of autoimmune disease or systemic immunosuppression excluded patients. The sequence was obtained from an adult with an advanced solid tumor such as melanoma, head and neck, liver or kidney cancer. The chain links TRBV10-3 to TRBJ2-5; D uncertain. Sequenced here: CD4+ or CD8+ T cells sorted from blood, sampled in a trial of the OX40 agonist ivuxolimab. The CDR3 protein is CAISDRPLQETQYF. The DNA of the CDR3 is TGTGCCATCAGTGACAGGCCGCTCCAAGAGACCCAGTACTTC.